Below are 10 T cell receptor beta chains sequenced from a single sample in a study of Tregs in tolerant kidney transplant recipients. Sequenced by immunoSEQ multiplex PCR; TCRdb stores in-frame clones only, minus some. The table lists about 17,000 clones, 80% to 90% of them singletons. Sequencing was performed on Tregs from blood. Receptors originate from a human donor in good health.

The rearrangement uses TRBV5-1 and TRBJ1-1; no clear D. This CDR3 has 15 amino acids. Germline values: CDR1 SGHRS, CDR2 YFSETQ. V was shortened by 3 bases and J by 2 bases, with 14 bases between the two germline ends. CDR3 coding DNA: TGCGCCAGCAGCTCATCCCGGGATCTCAACACTGAAGCTTTCTTT. This encodes CASSSSRDLNTEAFF.

The V call is TRBV18, the J call TRBJ2-1; 9 bases align to TRBD1. CDR3 length equals 14 residues. CDR1 KGHSH and CDR2 LQKENI come from the germline V gene. V gave up 1 base and J gave up 9 bases; unmatched junction bases: 4. The CDR3 nucleotides are TGTGCCAGCTCACCACGACAGGGGGTGAGTGAGCAGTTCTTC. Translation gives CASSPRQGVSEQFF. The full variable domain, rest sourced from reference TRBV18 and TRBJ2-1, is NAGVMQNPRHLVRRRGQEARLRCSPMKGHSHVYWYRQLPEEGLKFMVYLQKENIIDESGMPKERFSAEFPKEGPSILRIQQVVRGDSAAYFCASSPRQGVSEQFFGPGTRLTVL.

CDR3 DNA sequence: TGTGCCAGCAGCTTGGGAGGACGAGAGACCCAGTACTTC. Translated: CASSLGGRETQYF. This sequence joins TRBV7-9 and TRBJ2-5; D perhaps matches TRBD2 (6 bases). CDR1 SEHNR and CDR2 FQNEAQ come from the germline V gene (reference sequence). CDR3 length: 13 residues. The V and J ends lost 3 bases and 4 bases respectively, with 9 bases between them.

This clone was recorded a few times. The V and J genes are TRBV14 and TRBJ1-4, with a weak D call TRBD1 (6 bases). Looked up from germline, CDR1 is SGHDN and CDR2 is FVKESK. V dropped 3 bases and J dropped 6 bases, with 20 bases sitting between them. The CDR3 has 17 amino acids. The CDR3: CASSQGAPISRDEKLFF. The CDR3 coding sequence is TGTGCCAGCAGCCAGGGGGCGCCGATTTCGCGGGATGAAAAACTGTTTTTT.

The rearrangement joins TRBV19 to TRBJ1-4; the D gene is possibly TRBD1 (5 bases). Germline-derived CDR1 and CDR2 are LNHDA and SQIVND (reference sequence). Trimming pared 7 bases from V and 0 bases from J, leaving 15 bases between. The CDR3 runs to 16 residues. CDR3 DNA sequence: TGTGCCAGTACCCGCAACCCAGGGACAACTAATGAAAAACTGTTTTTT. As protein: CASTRNPGTTNEKLFF.

The sample holds one count of this clone. This sequence joins TRBV10-3 and TRBJ2-3; the match to TRBD2 covers 9 bases. CDR3 length equals 13 residues. V trimming: 10 bases; J trimming: 3 bases; junction bases outside the gene matches: 5. Germline V gene lookup returns CDR1 ENHRY and CDR2 SYGVKD. The CDR3 is CATLAGRTDTQYF. The CDR3 nucleotides are TGTGCCACCCTAGCGGGAAGAACAGATACGCAGTATTTT.

The rearrangement links TRBV6-1 to TRBJ2-3; D call uncertain. There are 12 residues in the CDR3. Germline CDR1 is MNHNS and CDR2 is SASEGT. Trimming took off 7 bases at V and 4 bases at J, with 9 bases between the two ends. CDR3 loop: CASTVPSDTQYF. In DNA form, the CDR3 reads TGTGCCAGCACCGTACCTTCAGATACGCAGTATTTT.

This chain links TRBV4-1 with TRBJ2-1; D is undetermined. Germline V gene data show CDR1 as MGHRA and CDR2 as YSYEKL. The CDR3 totals 18 residues. Trimming took off 4 bases at V and 0 bases at J, with 19 bases between the two ends. The CDR3 DNA is TGCGCCAGCAGCCCCACGCCCCCCAGTCGGAGCTCCTACAATGAGCAGTTCTTC. Amino acid sequence: CASSPTPPSRSSYNEQFF.

The chain employs TRBV11-3 and TRBJ2-1; 7 positions agree with TRBD2. In germline, CDR1 is SGHNT, CDR2 YENEEA. After removal of 5 bases from V and 10 bases from J, the junction contained 14 bases not matched to a gene. The CDR3 contains 15 residues. Here the CDR3 reads CASSRGREPAREQFF. DNA of the CDR3: TGTGCCAGCAGCCGAGGGCGGGAGCCTGCCAGGGAGCAGTTCTTC. Complete variable domain (other parts from reference TRBV11-3 and TRBJ2-1): EAGVVQSPRYKIIEKKQPVAFWCNPISGHNTLYWYLQNLGQGPELLIRYENEEAVDDSQLPKDRFSAERLKGVDSTLKIQPAELGDSAVYLCASSRGREPAREQFFGPGTRLTVL.

This sequence joins TRBV30 and TRBJ2-5, with TRBD1 identical over 10 bases. The CDR3 loop spans 14 amino acids. The V segment lost 2 bases and the J segment 4 bases; nucleotides outside the gene matches: 4. Germline-derived CDR1 and CDR2 are GTSNPN and SVGIG (reference sequence). CDR3 residues: CAWSPGQGIETQYF. The CDR3 DNA is TGTGCCTGGAGTCCGGGACAGGGGATAGAGACCCAGTACTTC.